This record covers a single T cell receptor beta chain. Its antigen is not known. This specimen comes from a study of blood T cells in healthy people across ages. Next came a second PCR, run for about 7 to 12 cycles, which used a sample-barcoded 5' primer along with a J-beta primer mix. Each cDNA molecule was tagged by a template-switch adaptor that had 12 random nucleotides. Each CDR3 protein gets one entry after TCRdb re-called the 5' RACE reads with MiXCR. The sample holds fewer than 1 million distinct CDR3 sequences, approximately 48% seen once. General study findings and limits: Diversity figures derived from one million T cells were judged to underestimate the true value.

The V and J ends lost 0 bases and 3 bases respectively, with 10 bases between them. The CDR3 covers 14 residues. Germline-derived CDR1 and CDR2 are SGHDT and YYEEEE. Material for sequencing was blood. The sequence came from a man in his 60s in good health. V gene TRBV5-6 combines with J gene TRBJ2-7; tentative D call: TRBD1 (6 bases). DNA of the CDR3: TGTGCCAGCAGCTTGGGTGGACAGTACTACGAGCAGTACTTC. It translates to CASSLGGQYYEQYF.